The T cell receptor beta chain described here comes from a study of prognosis after radiotherapy for stage I lung cancer (dated by TCRdb to the early 2020s). For the wider study: Between early 2018 and 2019, over 15 patients with stage I NSCLC were enrolled in Nanjing, China. Patients with newly diagnosed primary stage I lung tumors numbered approximately 14, with roughly five others having oligometastatic NSCLC after surgical resection of the primary tumor. Every patient was deemed medically inoperable, about a dozen because of comorbidities and over five because they refused surgery. The cohort comprised fewer than 15 men and about six women with a median age of approximately 70 years, ranging from about 53 to 84 years. Squamous cell carcinoma histology was identified in seven patients, and adenocarcinoma histology was identified in roughly eleven patients. SBRT was given in 3 to 5 fractions with a biologically effective dose of at least 100 Gy, using image-guided IMRT or VMAT. No patient received concurrent therapy alongside SBRT. Distant metastases were developed by four of the 19 patients after SBRT, at a median of around seven months, whereas no significant progression was observed in the other 15 patients. The study profiled peripheral blood TCR beta repertoires from stage I NSCLC patients before and after stereotactic body radiotherapy and related them to distant failure. For each of the 20 or so patients, one blood sample was taken before SBRT and one after, so the study sequenced 38 samples in total.

This clonotype was seen many times. Its cognate antigen has yet to be identified. Per-base qualities were not stored, and no clone one base away is much larger. The TCR beta CDR3 region was amplified from genomic DNA by two rounds of multiplex PCR. The first PCR round used primers specific to each TRBV and TRBJ gene, and the primer sequences were filed in Chinese patent CN105087789A. The second PCR round used universal primers. The Roche High Pure PCR Template Preparation Kit was used to extract genomic DNA from frozen PBMCs. An Illumina HiSeq 3000 was used to sequence the libraries paired-end with 151 bp reads. Per the original workflow: CutAdapt was used to discard raw reads that did not contain the multiplex PCR primer sequences. PEAR was used to merge high-quality paired reads into contigs. By alignment to reference sequences, MiXCR assigned TRB V, D and J gene segments to each contig. To remove sequencing errors, CDR3 sequences were clustered according to base quality and sequence similarity. Diversity was calculated as Shannon entropy divided by the natural log of the number of productive TCR sequences. To get clonality, Shannon entropy was divided by the natural log of the number of unique clonotypes, and that result was subtracted from one. The Youden index of ROC curves was used to select progression-free survival cut-offs for repertoire metrics, and analyses were performed in R 3.5.3. The public reads were quality trimmed at Q25 with fastp and then assembled into clones with MiXCR by TCRdb, keeping productive beta chains. Identical CDR3 protein sequences are pooled into one entry, listed with their most common genes and DNA. TCRdb, not the authors, supplied the V and J calls. This sample holds some 36,000 distinct CDR3 sequences; around 24% were observed only once. The top ten clonotypes cover around 25% of the sample.

For this chain, trimming is 2 bases at the V end and 4 bases at the J end, and the number of junction bases without a gene match is 11. From a lookup of the germline V gene, CDR1 and CDR2 are MNHEY and SVGAGI. The CDR3 runs 17 residues from the cysteine to the phenylalanine. Kept here is only the CDR3 DNA, which spans 51 bases and is read in frame from base 1. Points the paper makes about the study in general: After SBRT, the number of unique TCR clones decreased (median roughly 9,900 before versus 6,000 to 7,500 after; Wilcoxon paired P=0.011). No adjustment for multiple comparisons was applied to any of the reported P values. Limitations of the study included a small cohort and short follow-up, and the study findings need independent validation. Differences in TRBV and TRBJ usage frequencies by metastasis status were reportedly observed in two V genes at baseline and in several V and two J genes after SBRT. Post-SBRT Shannon entropy and its change from baseline were lower in patients who developed distant metastases; baseline Shannon entropy was not associated with metastases. No determination of tumor specificity was made for expanded TCR clones.

All patients had node-negative disease on CT and PET/CT, and none had a history of other malignancies or prior chemotherapy or radiotherapy. Around 5.5 milliliters of peripheral venous blood were drawn into EDTA tubes at each of two time points. PBMCs were isolated by Ficoll-Paque Plus density-gradient centrifugation. Samples were stored at -80°C immediately after collection until analysis. The sequence joins TRBV6-5 to TRBJ1-2, with 9 bases aligning to TRBD1. Source: PBMCs, taken before or after stereotactic body radiation therapy (not recorded which). This TCR was sampled from a donor of 50 years or more with non-small cell lung cancer. The CDR3 reads CASSYQGGGTGSYGYTF. The DNA sequence is as follows: TGTGCCAGCAGTTACCAAGGTGGAGGGACAGGGAGCTATGGCTACACCTTC.